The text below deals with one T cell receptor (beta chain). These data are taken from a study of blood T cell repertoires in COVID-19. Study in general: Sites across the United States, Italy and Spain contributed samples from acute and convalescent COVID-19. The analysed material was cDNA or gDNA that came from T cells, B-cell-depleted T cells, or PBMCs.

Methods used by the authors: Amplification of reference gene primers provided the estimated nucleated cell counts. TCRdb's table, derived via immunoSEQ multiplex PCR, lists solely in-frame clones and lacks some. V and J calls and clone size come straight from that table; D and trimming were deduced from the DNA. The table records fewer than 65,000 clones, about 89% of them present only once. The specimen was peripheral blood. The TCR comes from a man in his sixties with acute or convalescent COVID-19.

CDR3: CASTAQGAPIGELFF. CDR3 DNA sequence: TGTGCCAGTACGGCGCAGGGGGCGCCTATCGGGGAGCTGTTTTTT. The genes are TRBV19 and TRBJ2-2, with 8 bases identical to TRBD1. The germline gives CDR1 LNHDA, CDR2 SQIVND (reference sequence). V lost 7 bases, J lost 7 bases, and 11 bases stayed unmatched. The CDR3 runs 15 residues.